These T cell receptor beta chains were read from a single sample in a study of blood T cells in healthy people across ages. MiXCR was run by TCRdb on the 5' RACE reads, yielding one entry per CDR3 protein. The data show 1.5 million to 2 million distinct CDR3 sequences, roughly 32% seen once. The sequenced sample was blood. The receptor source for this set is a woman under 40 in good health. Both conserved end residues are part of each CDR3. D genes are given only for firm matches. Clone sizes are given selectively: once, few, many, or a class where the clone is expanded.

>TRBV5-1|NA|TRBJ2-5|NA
CASSLDSFQETQYF
TGCGCCAGCAGCCTGGACAGTTTTCAAGAGACCCAGTACTTC
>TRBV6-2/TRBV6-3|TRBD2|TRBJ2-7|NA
CAGRTWTSGYEQYF
TGTGCCGGCAGAACCTGGACTAGCGGCTACGAGCAGTACTTC
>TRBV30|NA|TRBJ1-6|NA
CASSGTTNSPLHF
TGTGCCTCGTCCGGGACAACCAATTCACCCCTCCACTTT
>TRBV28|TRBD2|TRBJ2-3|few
CASSSAGTSGRGDTQYF
TGTGCCAGCAGCTCCGCCGGGACTAGCGGGAGAGGGGATACGCAGTATTTT
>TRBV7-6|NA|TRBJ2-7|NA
CASSLAHLGQGHEQYF
TGTGCCAGCAGCTTAGCGCATTTGGGGCAGGGCCACGAGCAGTACTTC
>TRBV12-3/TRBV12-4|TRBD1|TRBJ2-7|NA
CASILGGTGGDMRNEQYF
TGTGCCAGCATCCTAGGGGGGACAGGGGGCGATATGAGGAACGAGCAGTACTTC
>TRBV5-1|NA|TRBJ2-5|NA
CASSLTGAGKTQYF
TGCGCCAGCAGCTTGACGGGGGCGGGAAAGACCCAGTACTTC
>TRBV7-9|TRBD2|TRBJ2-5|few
CASSAWTSGRKETQYF
TGTGCCAGCAGCGCGTGGACTAGCGGGAGGAAAGAGACCCAGTACTTC
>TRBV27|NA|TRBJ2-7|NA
CASLRGDEQYF
TGTGCCAGCTTGCGGGGCGACGAGCAGTACTTC
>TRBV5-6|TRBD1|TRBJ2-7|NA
CASSWGQGVGEQYF
TGTGCCAGCAGCTGGGGACAGGGGGTCGGTGAGCAGTACTTC
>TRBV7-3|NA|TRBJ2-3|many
CASSLTTGTDTQYF
TGTGCCAGCAGCTTAACGACGGGCACAGATACGCAGTATTTT
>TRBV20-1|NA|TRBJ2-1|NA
CSARVGLEAYNEQFF
TGCAGTGCTAGGGTCGGGCTAGAGGCCTACAATGAGCAGTTCTTC
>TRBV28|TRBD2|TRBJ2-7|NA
CASTLAGTYEQYF
TGTGCCAGCACGCTAGCGGGTACCTACGAGCAGTACTTC
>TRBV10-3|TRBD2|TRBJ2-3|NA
CAISDPSGATDTQYF
TGTGCCATCAGTGACCCCAGCGGGGCCACAGATACGCAGTATTTT
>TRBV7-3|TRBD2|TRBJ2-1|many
CASSSGLALINEQFF
TGTGCCAGCAGCTCGGGACTAGCGCTAATCAATGAGCAGTTCTTC
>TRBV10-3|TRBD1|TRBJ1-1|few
CAISEVTGLITEAFF
TGTGCCATCAGTGAGGTGACAGGGTTAATCACTGAAGCTTTCTTT
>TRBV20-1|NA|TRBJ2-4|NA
CSARDESSLAKNIQYF
TGCAGTGCTAGAGATGAGTCAAGTCTAGCCAAAAACATTCAGTACTTC
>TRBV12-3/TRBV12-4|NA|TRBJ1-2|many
CASSFGGDGYTF
TGTGCCAGCAGTTTCGGGGGCGATGGCTACACCTTC
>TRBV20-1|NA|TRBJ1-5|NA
CSARGQGNSAQHF
TGCAGTGCTAGAGGTCAGGGCAATTCGGCCCAGCATTTT
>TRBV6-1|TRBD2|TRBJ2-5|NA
CASSASAGVGNEQYF
TGTGCCAGCAGTGCTTCAGCGGGGGTGGGGAATGAGCAGTACTTC
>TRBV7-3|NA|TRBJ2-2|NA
CASSPGLLGAGELFF
TGTGCCAGCAGCCCGGGACTTCTAGGAGCCGGGGAACTGTTTTTT
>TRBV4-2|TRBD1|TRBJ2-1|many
CASSQPQGAGNEQFF
TGTGCCAGCAGCCAACCACAGGGGGCAGGCAATGAGCAGTTCTTC
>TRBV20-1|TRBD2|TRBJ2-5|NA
CSGGGRGSGKQYF
TGCAGCGGGGGGGGACGGGGTTCTGGCAAGCAGTACTTC
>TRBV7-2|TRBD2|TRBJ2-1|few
CASSLGGRVSNEQFF
TGTGCCAGCAGCTTAGGAGGGAGGGTAAGCAATGAGCAGTTCTTC
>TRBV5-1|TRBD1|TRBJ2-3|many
CASSPDRPSTDTQYF
TGCGCCAGCAGCCCGGACAGGCCTAGCACAGATACGCAGTATTTT
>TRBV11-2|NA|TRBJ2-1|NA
CASSPPGTLSNEQFF
TGTGCCAGCAGTCCGCCCGGGACCCTCTCAAATGAGCAGTTCTTC
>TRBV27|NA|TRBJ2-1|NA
CASSHTLAEIYNEQFF
TGTGCCAGCAGCCATACGTTAGCGGAAATTTACAATGAGCAGTTCTTC
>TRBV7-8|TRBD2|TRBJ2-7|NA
CASSLGGLAGISYEQYF
TGTGCCAGCAGCTTGGGGGGGCTAGCGGGAATTTCCTACGAGCAGTACTTC
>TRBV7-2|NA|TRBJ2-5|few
CASSPLGPFGTQYF
TGTGCCAGCAGCCCCCTGGGACCCTTCGGGACCCAGTACTTC
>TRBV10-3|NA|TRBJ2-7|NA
CALRGTATEQYF
TGTGCCTTACGGGGGACGGCGACCGAGCAGTACTTC
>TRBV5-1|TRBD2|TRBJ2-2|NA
CASYRGENTGELFF
TGCGCCAGTTATCGGGGGGAGAACACCGGGGAGCTGTTTTTT
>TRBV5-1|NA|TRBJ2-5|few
CASSLRGTWAQYF
TGCGCCAGCAGCTTGAGGGGTACGTGGGCCCAGTACTTC
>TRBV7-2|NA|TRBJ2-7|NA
CASSLELAANYEQYF
TGTGCCAGCAGCTTAGAGTTGGCAGCAAACTACGAGCAGTACTTC
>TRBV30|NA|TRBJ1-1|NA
CAWNGELNTEAFF
TGTGCCTGGAACGGGGAGTTAAACACTGAAGCTTTCTTT
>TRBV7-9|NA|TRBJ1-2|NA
CAGSLPSITGGYTF
TGTGCCGGCAGCTTACCCAGCATCACTGGGGGCTACACCTTC
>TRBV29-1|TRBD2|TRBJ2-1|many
CSVEDPSGGSSYNEQFF
TGCAGCGTTGAAGATCCTAGCGGGGGGTCTTCCTACAATGAGCAGTTCTTC
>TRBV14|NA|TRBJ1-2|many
CASSQDHNHGYTF
TGTGCCAGCAGCCAAGATCACAATCATGGCTACACCTTC
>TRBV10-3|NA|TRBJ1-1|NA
CASRPRGGEDTEAFF
TGTGCCTCACGACCCAGGGGAGGAGAGGACACTGAAGCTTTCTTT
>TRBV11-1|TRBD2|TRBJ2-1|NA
CASSPNPGTSGENEQFF
TGTGCCAGCAGCCCTAATCCGGGGACTAGCGGGGAGAATGAGCAGTTCTTC
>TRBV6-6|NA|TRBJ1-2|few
CASTPDVCIGYTF
TGTGCCAGCACCCCGGACGTCTGCATTGGCTACACCTTC
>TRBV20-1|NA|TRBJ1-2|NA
CSASKSGYTF
TGCAGTGCTAGTAAAAGCGGCTACACCTTC
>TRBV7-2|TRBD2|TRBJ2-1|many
CASSLEAGGSYNEQFF
TGCGCCAGCAGCTTGGAAGCGGGGGGGTCCTACAATGAGCAGTTCTTC
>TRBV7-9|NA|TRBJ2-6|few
CASSLGLGTGANVLTF
TGTGCCAGCAGCCTTGGTCTGGGTACCGGGGCCAACGTCCTGACTTTC
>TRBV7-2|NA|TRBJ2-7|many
CASSLGVGGLYEQYF
TGTGCCAGCAGCTTAGGGGTAGGAGGGCTGTACGAGCAGTACTTC
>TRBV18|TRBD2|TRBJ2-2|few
CASSFRLAGENTGELFF
TGTGCCAGCTCGTTTCGACTAGCGGGGGAGAACACCGGGGAGCTGTTTTTT
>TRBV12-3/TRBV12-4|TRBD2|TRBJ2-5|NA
CASNDAGTSGEETQYF
TGTGCCAGCAACGATGCCGGGACTAGCGGGGAAGAGACCCAGTACTTC
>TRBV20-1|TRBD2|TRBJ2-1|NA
CSVITPGLAGRNEQFF
TGCAGTGTTATAACTCCGGGACTAGCGGGAAGGAATGAGCAGTTCTTC
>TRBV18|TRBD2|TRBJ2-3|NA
CASSPTRRGVSDTQYF
TGTGCCAGCTCACCAACTCGGCGGGGGGTTTCAGATACGCAGTATTTT
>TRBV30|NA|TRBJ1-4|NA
CAWSPATNEKLFF
TGTGCCTGGAGTCCGGCAACTAATGAAAAACTGTTTTTT
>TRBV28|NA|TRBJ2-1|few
CATRREQTYNEQFF
TGTGCCACCCGACGGGAACAGACCTACAATGAGCAGTTCTTC
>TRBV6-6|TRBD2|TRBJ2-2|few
CASGLAGALTGELFF
TGTGCCAGTGGACTAGCGGGGGCCCTCACCGGGGAGCTGTTTTTT
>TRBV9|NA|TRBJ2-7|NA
CASSPDGVYEQYF
TGTGCCAGCAGCCCCGACGGGGTGTACGAGCAGTACTTC
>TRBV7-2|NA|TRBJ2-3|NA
CASSLGLSASTDTQYF
TGTGCCAGCAGCTTAGGGCTGTCCGCTAGCACAGATACGCAGTATTTT
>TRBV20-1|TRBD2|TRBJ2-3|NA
CSARSRTSGRTDTQYF
TGCAGTGCTCGATCGAGGACTAGCGGACGCACAGATACGCAGTATTTT
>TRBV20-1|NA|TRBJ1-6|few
CSARDMSRQDNSPLHF
TGCAGTGCTAGAGATATGTCACGGCAGGATAATTCACCCCTCCACTTT